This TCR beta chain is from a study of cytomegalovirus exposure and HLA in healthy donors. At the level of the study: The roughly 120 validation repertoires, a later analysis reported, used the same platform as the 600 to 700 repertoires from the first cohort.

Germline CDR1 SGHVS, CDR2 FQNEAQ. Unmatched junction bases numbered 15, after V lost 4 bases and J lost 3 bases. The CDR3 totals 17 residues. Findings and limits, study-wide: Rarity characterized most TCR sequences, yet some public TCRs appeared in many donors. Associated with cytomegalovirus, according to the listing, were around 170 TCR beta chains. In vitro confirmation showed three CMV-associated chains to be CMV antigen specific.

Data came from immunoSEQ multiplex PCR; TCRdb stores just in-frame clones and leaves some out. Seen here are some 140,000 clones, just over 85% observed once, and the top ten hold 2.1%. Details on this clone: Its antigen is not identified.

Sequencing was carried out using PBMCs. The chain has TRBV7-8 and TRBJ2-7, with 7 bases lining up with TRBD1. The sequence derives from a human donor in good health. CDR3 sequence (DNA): TGTGCCAGCAGCTCCCCAACCTACACCGGGACAGACTACGAGCAGTACTTC. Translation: CASSSPTYTGTDYEQYF.